A single T cell receptor (beta chain) is shown here with its context. It has no known antigen specificity. The sample holds no much larger clone one base away, and base qualities are not on file. The CDR3 covers 14 residues, taking in both the cysteine and the phenylalanine. Only CDR3 DNA remains: 42 bases, in frame from the first base. Between the V and J ends, shortened by 6 bases and 6 bases respectively, the junction contains 12 bases. CDR1 is given as MGHDK and CDR2 as SYGVNS, both from the germline V gene. The sample originates from a study of OX40 agonist ivuxolimab in advanced cancers. About the full investigation: Ivuxolimab, which targeted the costimulatory receptor OX40 (CD134), was an agonistic, fully human IgG2 monoclonal antibody. Intravenous ivuxolimab was administered to patients every 2 weeks at six dose levels: 0.01, 0.1, 0.3, 1.5, 3 and 10 mg/kg. Of the approximately 53 patients in dose escalation, about 20 had hepatocellular carcinoma, some 15 had melanoma, 9 had renal cell carcinoma and 9 had head and neck cancer. In the dose-escalation cohort, around four fifths of patients were male, and the mean age was roughly 60 years, with a range of about 23 to 80. Prior anti-PD-1, anti-PD-L1 or anti-CTLA-4 therapy was permitted, and approximately 40% of dose-escalation patients had received checkpoint inhibitors. Partial responses occurred in three dose-escalation patients: two with cutaneous melanoma and one with hepatocellular carcinoma. Peripheral TCRbeta sequencing aimed to test whether ivuxolimab altered TCR sequence diversity and caused clonal T-cell expansion. The paper reports the monotherapy dose-escalation portion (N of about 54 patients) of the phase I ivuxolimab trial. General conclusions and limits of the study: Low levels of normalized T-cell clonal expansion were also seen in some nonresponding patients. After ivuxolimab, more expanded clones were found on average in CD8+ T cells than in CD4+ T cells. At doses of 0.1 to 3.0 mg/kg, clonal expansion of both CD4+ and CD8+ T cells in blood was seen between baseline and week 6. In partial responders in the 0.1-3.0 mg/kg groups, normalized peripheral clonal expansion was found to be among the lowest, especially among CD8+ T cells. The antigen specificity of the clonally expanded peripheral T cells was not determined.

For sequencing of the TCRbeta CDR3 region, genomic DNA was extracted from the sorted cells. The immunoSEQ Assay was used for sequencing of TCRbeta CDR3 regions. Sourced from immuneACCESS, this table was stored by TCRdb with only in-frame sequences that have V and J called. A share of the clones is absent; for the studies checked, an unresolved V gene accounts for under half, and the remainder has no known explanation. The sample contains approximately 30,000 clones, just over 90% of them found a single time. The ten largest clonotypes hold more than 20% of the sample. The trial excluded patients who had a history of autoimmune disease or were on systemic immunosuppression. Peripheral blood for TCR sequencing was collected from all dose cohorts at baseline, on cycle 4 day 1, and on cycle 7 day 1. Samples were obtained from an open-label, multicenter, first-in-human phase I dose-escalation trial of ivuxolimab. Adults with locally advanced or metastatic head and neck squamous cell, hepatocellular, melanoma or renal cell carcinoma were enrolled in the trial. Before TCR sequencing, CD4+ T cells and CD8+ T cells from peripheral blood were sorted into separate populations.

The sample consisted of CD4+ or CD8+ T cells sorted from blood, taken in a trial of the OX40 agonist ivuxolimab. The chain was built from TRBV25-1 and TRBJ1-6; D gene: possibly TRBD1, on 5 matching bases. The receptor comes from an adult with an advanced solid tumor such as melanoma, head and neck, liver or kidney cancer. This receptor carries the CDR3 CASSSTGGNSPLHF. DNA sequence: TGTGCCAGCAGCTCTACCGGGGGTAATTCACCCCTCCACTTT.